This T cell receptor (beta chain) was identified during a study of OX40 agonist ivuxolimab in advanced cancers. Method: immunoSEQ multiplex PCR; TCRdb's copy keeps in-frame clones and lacks some. Of about 63,000 clones in the sample, around 73% are singletons; the top ten hold about 1.6%. This receptor was taken from an adult with an advanced solid tumor such as melanoma, head and neck, liver or kidney cancer. The source was CD4+ or CD8+ T cells sorted from blood, collected in a trial of the OX40 agonist ivuxolimab.

The CDR3 region has the DNA TGTGCCACCATGTCGCCAGGGACCCTTAATCAGCCCCAGCATTTT. Its protein product is CATMSPGTLNQPQHF. The chain recombines TRBV19 with TRBJ1-5; D perhaps matches TRBD1 (5 bases). The ends were cut back, 10 bases at V and 4 bases at J, with 20 bases in the middle. The CDR3 runs 15 residues. The germline gives CDR1 LNHDA, CDR2 SQIVND (reference sequence).